These 22 T cell receptor beta chains came from one sample sequenced in a study of T-cell reconstitution after alpha-beta-depleted transplantation in children. For TCRbeta, the library was prepared with unique molecular identifiers. From the PCR reads, TCRdb called clonotypes with MiXCR, one entry per CDR3 protein. The sample holds 440,000 or so distinct CDR3 sequences, around two fifths seen once. The input for sequencing was PBMCs, taken before TCRalphabeta/CD19-depleted stem cell transplant. The receptor source for this set is a girl aged 2 to 9 with aplastic anemia, due to receive a stem cell transplant.

The chain combines TRBV21-1 with TRBJ2-5. TRBV21-1 is designated a pseudogene. This CDR3 spans 12 amino acids. CDR3 nucleotides: TGTGCCAGCATCCTAAATCGAGAGACCCAGTACTTC. Its protein product is CASILNRETQYF.

The rearrangement uses TRBV7-8 and TRBJ2-3, with 7 bases lining up with TRBD2. Germline CDR1 reads SGHVS; CDR2 reads FQNEAQ. Trimming at V came to 2 bases and at J to 5 bases, leaving 10 bases not matched to a gene. This CDR3 is built from 16 residues. DNA for the CDR3: TGTGCCAGCAGCTTAACAGCGGGACCCCGAGAAGATACGCAGTATTTT. Translation gives CASSLTAGPREDTQYF.

The sample holds many counts of this clonotype. The chain recombines TRBV4-2 with TRBJ1-6; the D is unclear. This CDR3 region has 15 residues. Between the trimmed V and J ends, which lost 0 bases and 10 bases, there was a span of 13 bases. The germline CDR1 and CDR2 sequences are LGHNA and YNFKEQ. The CDR3 coding sequence is TGTGCCAGCAGCCAAGATGAGTCAGACGGGTCACCCCTCCACTTT. Protein sequence: CASSQDESDGSPLHF.

There are a few counts of this clonotype. This rearrangement joins TRBV4-1 to TRBJ2-1, with D possibly being TRBD2 (6 bases). Between the trimmed V and J ends, which lost 2 bases and 10 bases, there was a span of 21 bases. From germline, CDR1 is MGHRA and CDR2 YSYEKL. The CDR3 loop spans 16 amino acids. The CDR3 protein is CASSQRRGSGIPEQFF. The DNA for the CDR3 is TGCGCCAGCAGCCAACGGAGGGGTTCCGGGATCCCCGAGCAGTTCTTC.

The chain joins TRBV12-3 or TRBV12-4 to TRBJ1-1; TRBD1 is a possible D gene (6 bases). Trimming shortened V by 3 bases and J by 4 bases, and 12 bases separated the two germline ends. CDR3 length: 14 residues. The CDR3 nucleotides are TGTGCCAGCAGTTTTTGGACAGAAAGCACTGAAGCTTTCTTT. Translation: CASSFWTESTEAFF.

The V call is TRBV5-1, the J call TRBJ2-5; D gene uncertain. V was shortened by 0 bases and J by 1 base, with 7 bases between the two germline ends. There are 14 residues in the CDR3. The germline V gene has CDR1 SGHRS and CDR2 YFSETQ. CDR3 DNA: TGCGCCAGCAGCTTGGAGGCAGCCCAAGAGACCCAGTACTTC. The encoded protein is CASSLEAAQETQYF. Based on the CDR3 plus reference TRBV5-1 and TRBJ2-5, the full variable domain is KAGVTQTPRYLIKTRGQQVTLSCSPISGHRSVSWYQQTPGQGLQFLFEYFSETQRNKGNFPGRFSGRQFSNSRSEMNVSTLELGDSALYLCASSLEAAQETQYFGPGTRLLVL.

This clonotype has only a few counts. V and J are TRBV20-1 and TRBJ2-1; D remains ambiguous. Trimming took 6 bases from V and 6 from J, leaving 18 bases between them. This CDR3 comprises 14 residues. Germline CDR1 is DFQATT and CDR2 is SNEGSKA (reference sequence). The CDR3 spells CSARDGFYSNEQFF. The DNA of the CDR3 is TGCAGTGCCCGCGACGGATTTTATTCCAATGAGCAGTTCTTC.

This chain uses TRBV12-3 or TRBV12-4 with TRBJ1-2, with 9 bases lining up with TRBD1. J was trimmed by 4 bases and V by 5 bases; bases with no gene match: 5. This CDR3 is 14 amino acids long. The CDR3 here is CASSRTGAIYGYTF. The CDR3 DNA reads TGTGCCAGCAGTCGGACAGGGGCTATCTATGGCTACACCTTC.

The rearrangement uses TRBV28 and TRBJ2-1; D remains ambiguous. The CDR3 contains 12 residues. Germline CDR1 is MDHEN and CDR2 is SYDVKM. Trimming left V 6 bases short and J 6 bases short, with 9 bases between. CDR3 sequence reads: CASSPERNEQFF. The DNA of the CDR3 is TGTGCCAGCAGCCCCGAGCGCAATGAGCAGTTCTTC.

The table lists this clonotype with a few counts. The chain links TRBV7-2 to TRBJ2-1; tentatively, D is TRBD2 (5 bases). CDR1 SGHTA and CDR2 FQGNSA come from the germline V gene. The CDR3 is 15 residues long. Trimming took off 10 bases at V and 2 bases at J, with 18 bases between the two ends. Here the CDR3 reads CATSEPAETYNEQFF. The CDR3 bases are TGTGCCACCTCTGAGCCAGCGGAGACCTACAATGAGCAGTTCTTC.

V gene TRBV20-1 combines with J gene TRBJ2-5; a weak D match, TRBD2 (5 bases). The CDR3 contains 13 residues. V lost 6 bases, J lost 6 bases, and 17 bases lay in between. Per germline, CDR1 DFQATT and CDR2 SNEGSKA (reference sequence). The CDR3 spells CSAKRASRQTQYF. CDR3 bases: TGCAGTGCCAAGAGGGCTAGCAGGCAGACCCAGTACTTC.

The genes are TRBV5-1 and TRBJ2-2; 8 bases align to TRBD2. The CDR3 length is 16 residues. Per the germline V gene, CDR1 is SGHRS and CDR2 is YFSETQ. J gave up 2 bases and V 2 bases, and 5 bases lay outside the gene matches. CDR3 sequence reads: CASSFDGGVNTGELFF. The CDR3 DNA sequence: TGCGCCAGCAGCTTCGACGGGGGGGTCAACACCGGGGAGCTGTTTTTT.

The rearrangement links TRBV7-2 to TRBJ1-2, with TRBD1 identical over 7 bases. V dropped 5 bases and J dropped 5; count of bases not matched to a gene: 5. The germline V gene has CDR1 SGHTA and CDR2 FQGNSA. The CDR3 extends over 13 amino acids. The CDR3 DNA reads as TGTGCCAGCAGCACGGACAGGACGTATGGCTACACCTTC. It is translated as CASSTDRTYGYTF.

This clonotype was recorded many times. The chain uses TRBV12-3 or TRBV12-4 and TRBJ2-1; 8 bases are shared with TRBD1. This CDR3 is 14 amino acids long. Unmatched junction bases numbered 6, after V lost 6 bases and J lost 5 bases. CDR3 region: CASRTGTGDNEQFF. The CDR3 DNA sequence: TGTGCCAGCAGGACCGGGACAGGTGACAATGAGCAGTTCTTC.

This clonotype was seen at least ten times. The CDR3 sequence: CASSELGRLEGETQYF. DNA of the CDR3: TGCGCCAGCAGTGAGTTAGGCAGGTTGGAGGGGGAGACCCAGTACTTC. The J gene is TRBJ2-5, the V gene TRBV10-2, with D possibly matching TRBD2 (6 bases). The CDR3 sequence is 16 residues long. The V and J ends lost 1 base and 5 bases respectively, with 17 bases between them. CDR1 is WSHSY, CDR2 SAAADI, per germline.

J is TRBJ2-7 and V is TRBV20-1; 7 nucleotides align to TRBD1. Trimming took 3 bases from V and 2 from J; bases not matched to a gene: 7. CDR1 is DFQATT and CDR2 is SNEGSKA in the germline V gene (reference sequence). The length of the CDR3 is 14 residues. The CDR3: CSASVDRNPYEQYF. Here the CDR3 DNA reads TGCAGTGCTAGCGTGGACAGGAACCCCTACGAGCAGTACTTC.

This clonotype was seen only a few times. The rearrangement uses TRBV6-2 or TRBV6-3 and TRBJ2-6; a weak D match, TRBD1 (6 bases). The germline gives CDR1 MNHEY, CDR2 SVGEGT. The CDR3 spans 17 residues. V was cut by 4 bases and J by 2 bases, with 15 bases left in between. This chain's CDR3 is CASSSGPTGTGANVLTF. The CDR3 DNA sequence: TGTGCCAGCAGTTCCGGGCCTACAGGGACTGGGGCCAACGTCCTGACTTTC.

The sample holds many counts of this clonotype. This rearrangement joins TRBV20-1 to TRBJ2-1, with D perhaps TRBD1 or TRBD2 (6 bases each). Trimming cost V 8 bases and J 10 bases, with 18 bases left between them. In germline, CDR1 is DFQATT, CDR2 SNEGSKA (reference sequence). The CDR3 has 12 residues. CDR3 amino acids: CSSGWGAREQFF. The DNA of the CDR3 is TGCAGTTCCGGGTGGGGGGCTCGGGAGCAGTTCTTC.

This clonotype was counted ten times or more. The chain combines TRBV6-1 with TRBJ1-5, with TRBD1 identical over 8 bases. J was trimmed by 3 bases and V by 8 bases; bases with no gene match: 6. CDR3 length: 14 amino acids. Germline assignment: CDR1 MNHNS and CDR2 SASEGT. The CDR3 sequence is CASGDRGVNQPQHF. DNA for the CDR3: TGTGCCAGCGGCGACAGGGGAGTCAATCAGCCCCAGCATTTT.

This clonotype was detected only a few times. The chain carries TRBV5-5 and TRBJ2-3; 10 bases fit TRBD2. The junction had 5 bases not matched to a gene; V was cut back by 0 bases and J by 1 base. The germline CDR1 and CDR2 sequences are SGHKS and YYEKEE (reference sequence). CDR3 size: 17 residues. The CDR3 is CASSLDTGTSGTDTQYF. The CDR3 region has the DNA TGTGCCAGCAGCTTGGATACCGGGACTAGCGGCACAGATACGCAGTATTTT.

The V gene is TRBV7-2, the J gene TRBJ2-7; D might be TRBD2 (5 bases). In germline, CDR1 is SGHTA, CDR2 FQGNSA. The CDR3 loop spans 13 amino acids. The V end lost 5 bases, the J end lost 6 bases, and 14 bases lay between the germline ends. This CDR3 is CASSPRRGSEQYF. The CDR3 region has the DNA TGTGCCAGCAGCCCCCGCCGGGGAAGCGAGCAGTACTTC.

J is TRBJ2-7 and V is TRBV7-2; unclear D gene. Germline V gene sequence: CDR1 SGHTA, CDR2 FQGNSA. V gave up 5 bases and J gave up 7 bases, with 27 bases separating them. This CDR3 comprises 17 residues. CDR3: CASSPRVPRLGISEQYF. The CDR3 DNA reads as TGTGCCAGCAGCCCTAGGGTGCCCCGCCTGGGGATCTCGGAGCAGTACTTC.